The TCR beta chain described here comes from a study of Graves' ophthalmopathy and Graves' hyperthyroidism. This CDR3 has 15 residues. Per the germline V gene, CDR1 is SEHNR and CDR2 is FQNEAQ (reference sequence). V shed 1 base and J shed 5 bases, with 14 bases lying between them. From RNA, the CDR3 regions of TCR beta chains were amplified and sequenced. HTBI primers primed a first-round RT-PCR, and a second-round multiplex PCR followed. MiXCR was run by TCRdb on the multiplex PCR reads, yielding one entry per CDR3 protein. The repertoire holds some 350,000 distinct CDR3 sequences, with about 17% as singletons. This clonotype was counted ten times or more. Over 18 months of follow-up, stable hyperthyroidism required that no ophthalmopathy appear. Certain patients were not enrolled. These were patients with other autoimmune diseases, uncontrolled infections, pregnancy or lactation. Clinical symptoms and serum thyroxine were used for diagnosis; TRAb, thyroid ultrasound and orbital computed tomography were also relied on. Sampling 10 ml of fresh peripheral blood provided the PBMCs.

Sequencing was carried out using peripheral blood. This rearrangement joins TRBV7-9 to TRBJ1-1; a weak D match, TRBD1 (5 bases). The TCR originated in an adult woman with stable Graves' hyperthyroidism. Here the CDR3 reads CASSLEARRGTEAFF. The DNA for the CDR3 is TGTGCCAGCAGCTTAGAGGCACGGCGGGGGACTGAAGCTTTCTTT.